The 2 T cell receptor beta chains below come from one sample, sequenced in a study of long-term antiretroviral therapy in people with HIV. The libraries were made with immunoSEQ v3.0 at survey level. The repertoire was sequenced with immunoSEQ multiplex PCR; TCRdb's copy has only in-frame clones and lacks some. This sample has around 25,000 clones, with about 91% found just once. Sequenced material: unsorted PBMCs, taken 1.8 years before starting antiretroviral therapy. All receptors come from a man between 45 and 60 years old with HIV.

The CDR3 DNA sequence: TGTGCCAGCAGCTTTTCTAACTATGGCTACACCTTC. Encoded protein: CASSFSNYGYTF. This chain connects TRBV13 to TRBJ1-2; D is unresolved. There are 12 residues in the CDR3. Trimming removed 3 bases from V and 0 bases from J, with 2 bases in between. Germline CDR1 reads PRHDT; CDR2 reads FYEKMQ (reference sequence).

The rearrangement joins TRBV18 to TRBJ1-3, with a tentative D call TRBD1 (5 bases). V was trimmed by 6 bases and J by 0 bases, leaving 15 bases between them. The germline gives CDR1 KGHSH, CDR2 LQKENI. CDR3 length: 16 residues. CDR3 residues: CASSQVGTSSGNTIYF. CDR3 bases: TGTGCCAGCTCCCAGGTCGGGACGAGCTCTGGAAACACCATATATTTT.